This passage covers 13 T cell receptor beta chains from one sample sequenced in a study of blood T cell repertoires in COVID-19. The assay was immunoSEQ multiplex PCR, and TCRdb's table has in-frame clones only and misses some. Of some 80,000 clones listed, roughly 82% are singletons. The sample was peripheral blood. All receptors come from a woman between 50 and 59 years old with acute or convalescent COVID-19.

This chain connects TRBV5-5 to TRBJ1-2; TRBD1 aligns across 7 bases. V lost 2 bases and J lost 6; bases outside the gene matches: 10. CDR1 SGHKS and CDR2 YYEKEE come from the germline V gene (reference sequence). The CDR3 spans 15 residues. The CDR3 here is CASSLLAGTEDGYTF. The CDR3 nucleotides read TGTGCCAGCAGCTTACTAGCTGGGACAGAGGATGGCTACACCTTC.

The chain is built from TRBV11-2 and TRBJ2-7, with 7 bases that match TRBD1. V lost 4 bases and J lost 6; bases outside the gene matches: 12. CDR3 size: 15 residues. The germline V gene has CDR1 SGHAT and CDR2 FQNNGV. The CDR3 DNA reads as TGTGCCAGCAGCTCGGTGACAGGGTTAAGTTTCGAGCAGTACTTC. Translated: CASSSVTGLSFEQYF.

The chain is built from TRBV27 and TRBJ2-5; a weak D match, TRBD2 (6 bases). V lost 0 bases and J lost 2, with 13 bases in between. The CDR3 contains 16 residues. The germline gives CDR1 MNHEY, CDR2 SMNVEV (reference sequence). CDR3 amino acids: CASSLSPLAIQETQYF. As DNA, the CDR3 is TGTGCCAGCAGTTTATCCCCGCTAGCGATACAAGAGACCCAGTACTTC.

This chain links TRBV12-3 or TRBV12-4 with TRBJ2-7, with D maybe TRBD1 (6 bases). The length of the CDR3 is 12 residues. V gave up 6 bases and J gave up 12 bases, with 18 bases separating them. The CDR3 region is CASSLGAARMYF. As DNA, the CDR3 is TGTGCCAGCAGCTTGGGGGCCGCGAGGATGTACTTC.

With regard to this clone: At one of its ends the junction is not consistent with the germline gene, which may arise from a read error. V is TRBV12-3 or TRBV12-4 and J is TRBJ1-2, with a weak D call TRBD1 (5 bases). This CDR3 is built from 13 residues. The CDR3 reads CAGSHGGNYGYTF. CDR3 in DNA: TGTGCCGGCAGTCACGGGGGAAACTATGGCTACACCTTC.

V gene TRBV7-9 combines with J gene TRBJ1-2; D is ambiguous. Germline CDR1 is SEHNR and CDR2 is FQNEAQ (reference sequence). V lost 5 bases and J 7 bases, leaving 11 bases between the germline ends. The CDR3 loop spans 12 amino acids. This CDR3 is CASSPPVSGYTF. CDR3 nucleotides: TGTGCCAGCAGCCCCCCCGTTAGTGGCTACACCTTC.

The chain employs TRBV7-9 and TRBJ1-1; D is possibly TRBD1 (5 bases). Trimming shortened V by 5 bases and J by 5 bases, and 15 bases separated the two germline ends. The CDR3 covers 14 residues. CDR1 and CDR2 (germline): SEHNR, FQNEAQ (reference sequence). In nucleotides, the CDR3 is TGTGCCAGCAGCCCCATAGACAGATTTACTGAAGCTTTCTTT. Amino acids: CASSPIDRFTEAFF.

The chain joins TRBV30 to TRBJ1-1; D is unclear. V was shortened by 4 bases and J by 5 bases, with 11 bases between the two germline ends. From germline, CDR1 is GTSNPN and CDR2 SVGIG (reference sequence). The CDR3 is 12 residues long. The CDR3 DNA is TGTGCCTGGAAGTCTGGGAGGACTGAAGCTTTCTTT. The encoded protein is CAWKSGRTEAFF.

V usage is TRBV6-4 and J usage is TRBJ1-2, with D unclear. Germline CDR1 and CDR2: MRHNA and SNTAGT. V gave up 4 bases and J gave up 8 bases, with 23 bases separating them. The CDR3 runs 16 residues. The CDR3 loop is CASSAVGGYGSTGYTF. The CDR3 DNA is TGTGCCAGCAGTGCCGTCGGTGGATACGGATCGACAGGCTACACCTTC.

The chain employs TRBV9 and TRBJ1-3, with D maybe TRBD1 (6 bases). The V gene lost 4 bases and the J gene lost 4 bases, with 15 bases spanning the gap. Germline V gene data show CDR1 as SGDLS and CDR2 as YYNGEE. The CDR3 loop spans 15 amino acids. This CDR3 reads CASSPTPGAGNTIYF. In DNA form, the CDR3 reads TGTGCCAGCAGCCCAACCCCAGGGGCGGGAAACACCATATATTTT.

The chain has TRBV19 and TRBJ2-7, with TRBD2 identical over 11 bases. The germline V gene encodes CDR1 LNHDA and CDR2 SQIVND (reference sequence). V dropped 6 bases and J dropped 7; count of bases not matched to a gene: 11. This CDR3 has 15 residues. CDR3: CASSLLAGVTGEQYF. DNA for the CDR3: TGTGCCAGTAGCCTACTAGCGGGAGTAACGGGGGAGCAGTACTTC. Looking up the rest from reference TRBV19 and TRBJ2-7 gives the full variable domain: DGGITQSPKYLFRKEGQNVTLSCEQNLNHDAMYWYRQDPGQGLRLIYYSQIVNDFQKGDIAEGYSVSREKKESFPLTVTSAQKNPTAFYLCASSLLAGVTGEQYFGPGTRLTVT.

This chain uses TRBV5-4 with TRBJ1-2, with 7 bases lining up with TRBD1. Germline loops: CDR1 SGHNT, CDR2 YYREEE (reference sequence). The CDR3 sequence is 13 residues long. The ends lost 4 bases at V and 4 bases at J; junction bases unmatched: 4. The CDR3: CASSATGFYGYTF. The CDR3 coding sequence is TGTGCCAGCAGCGCGACAGGGTTCTATGGCTACACCTTC.

The chain joins TRBV29-1 to TRBJ2-3, with a weak D call TRBD2 (6 bases). This CDR3 region has 17 residues. The germline gives CDR1 SQVTM, CDR2 ANQGSEA. The ends were cut back, 6 bases at V and 4 bases at J, with 26 bases in the middle. CDR3 DNA sequence: TGCAGCGTCTCCCTTCAACTTAGCGGACCCTATCCAGATACGCAGTATTTT. Residues: CSVSLQLSGPYPDTQYF.